One sample yielded the 5 T cell receptor beta chains listed below, sequenced in a study of T cells expressing NK-cell markers (dated by TCRdb to about 2020). Library construction relied on 5' RACE. The run used an Illumina HiSeq 2000. TCRdb reprocessed the reads, reporting each CDR3 protein sequence once and no DNA. The table for this sample lists about 150,000 distinct CDR3 sequences. Roughly an eighth of the sample belongs to the ten largest clones. The sequencing sample was made of blood T cells: a sorted CD56 or NKG2C T cell subset, CD4+ or CD8+ T cells, or bulk PBMC T cells (not recorded which). Receptor source: a man younger than 35 in good health. Donor details come from another sample of the same person, matched by shared clones.

The chain recombines TRBV20-1 with TRBJ2-1; TCRdb proposes TRBD2, but this gene call is untestable without DNA. Looked up from germline, CDR1 is DFQATT and CDR2 is SNEGSKA (reference sequence). The CDR3 is made up of 11 amino acids. This chain's CDR3 is CSGRLANEQFF.

V is TRBV25-1 and J is TRBJ2-2; checking the TCRdb D call of TRBD1 is not possible without DNA. CDR1 is MGHDK, CDR2 SYGVNS, per germline. CDR3 length equals 15 residues. The CDR3 is CASSTRQGDTGELFF. Filled out from reference TRBV25-1 and TRBJ2-2, the complete variable domain reads EADIYQTPRYLVIGTGKKITLECSQTMGHDKMYWYQQDPGMELHLIHYSYGVNSTEKGDLSSESTVSRIRTEHFPLTLESARPSHTSQYLCASSTRQGDTGELFFGEGSRLTVL.

The chain links TRBV7-2 to TRBJ2-3; checking the TCRdb D call of TRBD2 is not possible without DNA. The CDR3 length is 16 residues. Germline assignment: CDR1 SGHTA and CDR2 FQGNSA. CDR3 in amino acids: CASSVTSGFGTDTQYF.

V is TRBV12-3 or TRBV12-4 and J is TRBJ1-2; TCRdb lists TRBD1, though no DNA is available to test this call. The CDR3 sequence is 15 residues long. CDR3 loop: CASSLSGQGAYGYTF.

The V call is TRBV11-2, the J call TRBJ2-1; TCRdb gives TRBD1 as the D gene, but with no DNA this cannot be confirmed. The CDR3 sequence is 14 residues long. The germline V gene encodes CDR1 SGHAT and CDR2 FQNNGV. The CDR3 loop is CASSPSDRVNEQFF. The whole variable domain, filled in from reference TRBV11-2 and TRBJ2-1, reads EAGVAQSPRYKIIEKRQSVAFWCNPISGHATLYWYQQILGQGPKLLIQFQNNGVVDDSQLPKDRFSAERLKGVDSTLKIQPAKLEDSAVYLCASSPSDRVNEQFFGPGTRLTVL.